The clone carrying this T cell receptor beta chain has only a few counts. The antigen is unknown. The sample originates from a study of blood T cells in healthy people across ages. General observations from the study: Diversity was higher, and naive CD4+ cells more numerous, in long-lived donors than in aged donors.

The CDR3 loop spans 14 amino acids. Germline CDR1 is SGHRS and CDR2 is YFSETQ. The J segment lost 6 bases and the V segment lost 4 bases, leaving 7 bases of the junction unmatched. It was with a sample-barcoded 5' primer and a J-beta primer mix that a second PCR of about 6 to 11 cycles was run. From the 5' RACE reads, TCRdb called clonotypes with MiXCR, one entry per CDR3 protein. The data hold about 1.6 million distinct CDR3 sequences, with roughly 30% observed a single time. The J gene is TRBJ2-1, the V gene TRBV5-1; 7 bases match TRBD1. The material sequenced was blood. This TCR was sampled from a woman in her twenties or thirties in good health. The CDR3 reads CASSPMGTANEQFF. Here the CDR3 DNA reads TGCGCCAGCAGCCCCATGGGGACAGCCAATGAGCAGTTCTTC.